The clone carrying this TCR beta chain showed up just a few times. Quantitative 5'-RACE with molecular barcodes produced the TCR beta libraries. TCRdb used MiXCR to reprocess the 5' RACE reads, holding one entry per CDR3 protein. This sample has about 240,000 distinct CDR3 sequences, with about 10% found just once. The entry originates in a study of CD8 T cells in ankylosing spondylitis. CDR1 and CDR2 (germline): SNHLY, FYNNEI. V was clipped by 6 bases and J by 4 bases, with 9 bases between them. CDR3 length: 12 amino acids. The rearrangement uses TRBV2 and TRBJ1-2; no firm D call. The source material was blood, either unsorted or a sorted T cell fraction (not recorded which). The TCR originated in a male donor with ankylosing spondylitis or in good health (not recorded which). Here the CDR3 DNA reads TGTGCCAGCAGGAACCTTTTCTATGGCTACACCTTC. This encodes CASRNLFYGYTF.